This TCR beta chain was captured by sequencing in a study of a mutant IDH1 vaccine in newly diagnosed glioma (dated by TCRdb to about 2021). In terms of the full investigation: Of the 30 to 35 patients who were treated, around 60% were male and around 38% were female, and the mean age was approximately 40 years. Prior to enrollment, standard therapy consisting of radiotherapy alone, temozolomide alone, or radiochemotherapy with temozolomide had been administered to patients, with the combination being received by most patients. Six visits were used for peripheral blood collection: V03 (baseline), V05, V07, V10, V12 and V13. Longitudinal TCRB deep sequencing was done for some 25 treated patients, wherever samples were available for exploratory analyses. Summary of the overall study and its limitations: Pseudoprogression seemed to be unrelated to changes in the top peripheral T cell clonotypes found by TCRB sequencing. Across multiple MHC alleles, vaccine-induced immune responses were seen in nearly 95% of patients. PBMC samples for TCRB deep sequencing were selected based on availability. According to the authors, sample limitations meant that analyses of patient blood samples could not be reproduced.

This clone counts as medium-sized (0.01 to 0.1%). Its antigen is still unknown. Within one base of it there is no much larger clone, and no base qualities were kept. The intended sense of this specimen's time point label: baseline, week 1 (first vaccination visit). The sample's treatment or condition label, decoded: pre-vaccination baseline after standard-of-care therapy. Donors had newly diagnosed WHO grade 3 or 4 IDH1-mutant astrocytomas with loss of nuclear ATRX. The samples were drawn from NOA16, a multicentre, single-arm, open-label phase I trial in Germany that tested a mutant IDH1 peptide vaccine in humans for the first time. For immunogenicity testing, the blood drawn at visit V03 was used as the baseline sample. The DNeasy Blood and Tissue Kit was used to extract genomic DNA from EDTA blood for TCRB sequencing. The library relied on the immunoSEQ multiplex PCR assay. Rearranged TCR beta chain sequences were amplified with the hsTCRB Kit following the manufacturer's protocol. TCRB libraries were sequenced on an Illumina MiSeq. Per the authors' processing: Demultiplexing, trimming and gene mapping were performed with the kit vendor's proprietary platform. What TCRdb holds here is the immuneACCESS table cut down to in-frame rearrangements. Part of the clones is not present; checked against another copy, under half of the missing clones reflect an unresolved V gene, and the others are unexplained. V, J and clone size are those of that table, while D and trimming were read from the DNA. This sample lists 12,000 to 15,000 clones; approximately 92% were detected once. The biggest ten clones account for around 8.8% of the sample.

The CDR3 runs 13 amino acids, cysteine and phenylalanine included. Just the 39-base CDR3 DNA is kept, in frame starting at base 1. The V end loses 8 bases and the J end loses 3 bases, and a stretch of 14 bases separates them. The germline V gene (reference sequence) specifies MNHEY as CDR1 and SMNVEV as CDR2. This specimen consisted of PBMCs, obtained from a glioma patient treated with radiotherapy, temozolomide or both. The chain was built from TRBV27 and TRBJ2-7; a confident D gene designation cannot be given. The origin of this receptor is a woman in her thirties or forties with glioma. Some clones in this sample may be carry-over from other donors' samples. In nucleotide form, the sequence is TGTGCCAGCGGAGTAGGACCCGGCTACGAGCAGTACTTC. It translates to CASGVGPGYEQYF.